The source of this T cell receptor (beta chain) is a study of blood T cells in healthy people across ages. Germline loops: CDR1 SGHTA, CDR2 FQGNSA. The CDR3 has 17 residues. A second PCR, run for about 7 to 12 cycles, used a sample-barcoded 5' primer plus a J-beta primer mix. Every sample produced at least 2.5 million CDR3-containing paired-end reads. Using its own MiXCR run on the 5' RACE reads, TCRdb lists one record per CDR3 protein. Counted here are fewer than 1 million distinct CDR3 sequences, roughly 44% occurring once; the ten biggest clones make up around 21%. Study-level findings and limits: Age advanced and TCR beta diversity per million T cells fell, roughly linearly.

Of note for this clonotype: The antigen is not known.

This sequence joins TRBV7-2 and TRBJ2-5; possibly TRBD2 for D (6 bases). The J call could be wrong; TRBJ2-7 is a better fit for the DNA end. The sample consisted of blood. This TCR was recovered from a man aged 55 to 70 in good health. The chain's CDR3 is CASSSRDFPTQPHEQYF. CDR3 coding DNA: TGTGCCAGCAGCTCCAGGGACTTTCCTACTCAACCCCACGAGCAGTACTTC.